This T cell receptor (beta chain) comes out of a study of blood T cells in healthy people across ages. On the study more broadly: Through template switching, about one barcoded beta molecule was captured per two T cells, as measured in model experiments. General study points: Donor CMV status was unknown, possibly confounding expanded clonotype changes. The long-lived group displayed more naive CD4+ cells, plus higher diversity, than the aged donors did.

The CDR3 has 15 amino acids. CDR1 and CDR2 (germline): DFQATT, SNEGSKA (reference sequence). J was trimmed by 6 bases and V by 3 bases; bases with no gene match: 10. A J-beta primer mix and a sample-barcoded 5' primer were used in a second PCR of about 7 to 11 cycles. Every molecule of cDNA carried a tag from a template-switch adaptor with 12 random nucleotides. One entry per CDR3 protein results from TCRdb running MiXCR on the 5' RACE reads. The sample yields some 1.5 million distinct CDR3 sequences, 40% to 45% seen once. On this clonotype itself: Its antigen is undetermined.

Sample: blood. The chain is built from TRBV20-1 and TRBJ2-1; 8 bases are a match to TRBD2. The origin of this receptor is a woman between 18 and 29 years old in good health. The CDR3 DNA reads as TGCAGTGCTAGGCCGAGACTAGCGATGGGCAATGAGCAGTTCTTC. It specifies CSARPRLAMGNEQFF.